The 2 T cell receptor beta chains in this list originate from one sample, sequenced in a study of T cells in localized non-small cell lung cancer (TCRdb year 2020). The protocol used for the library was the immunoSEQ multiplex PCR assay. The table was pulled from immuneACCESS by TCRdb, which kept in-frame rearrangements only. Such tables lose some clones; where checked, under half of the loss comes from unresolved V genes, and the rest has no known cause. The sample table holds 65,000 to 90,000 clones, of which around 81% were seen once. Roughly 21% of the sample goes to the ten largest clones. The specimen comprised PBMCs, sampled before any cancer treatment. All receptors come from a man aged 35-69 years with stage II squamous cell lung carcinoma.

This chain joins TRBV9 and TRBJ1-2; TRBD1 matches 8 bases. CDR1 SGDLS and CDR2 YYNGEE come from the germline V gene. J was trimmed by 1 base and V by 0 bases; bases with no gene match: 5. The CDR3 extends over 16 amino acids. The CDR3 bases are TGTGCCAGCAGCGTAGGAGCAGGGGGCCGTAACTATGGCTACACCTTC. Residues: CASSVGAGGRNYGYTF.

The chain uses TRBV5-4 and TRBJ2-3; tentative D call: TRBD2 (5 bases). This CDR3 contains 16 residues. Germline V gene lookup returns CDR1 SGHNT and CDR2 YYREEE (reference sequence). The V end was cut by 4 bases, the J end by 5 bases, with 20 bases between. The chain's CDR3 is CASSQVGDLAKDTQYF. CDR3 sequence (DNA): TGTGCCAGCAGCCAAGTTGGTGACCTAGCAAAAGATACGCAGTATTTT.